The T cell receptor beta chain under discussion was sequenced for a study of T cells in Graves' hyperthyroidism and ophthalmopathy. TCR beta CDR3 sequences were amplified from RNA transcripts. The study used the HTBI primer set for a first-round RT-PCR of the TCR CDR3. In TCRdb, the multiplex PCR reads were re-called with MiXCR into one record per CDR3 protein. This sample has approximately 600,000 distinct CDR3 sequences, with over 12% found just once. This clonotype was observed at least ten times. Germline V gene data show CDR1 as DFQATT and CDR2 as SNEGSKA (reference sequence). After removal of 5 bases from V and 3 bases from J, the junction contained 8 bases not matched to a gene. The CDR3 is made up of 14 amino acids.

J is TRBJ2-5 and V is TRBV20-1; 8 nucleotides align to TRBD2. The sequencing input was blood. This sequence was found in a woman aged 40-49 years with Graves' ophthalmopathy. In DNA form, the CDR3 reads TGCAGTGCTGGGACTAGTGAGTGGGAAGAGACCCAGTACTTC. This codes for CSAGTSEWEETQYF.